The 32 T cell receptor beta chains below all came from one sample that was sequenced in a study of Graves' ophthalmopathy and Graves' hyperthyroidism. The TCR beta CDR3 regions underwent amplification from RNA transcripts. Second-round multiplex PCR followed a first-round RT-PCR using HTBI primers. TCRdb re-analysed the multiplex PCR reads in MiXCR, keeping a single row per CDR3 protein. Of around 1.1 million distinct CDR3 sequences listed, about 36% are singletons. Sequencing was carried out using peripheral blood or thyroid tissue (not recorded which). The source is an adult man with Graves' hyperthyroidism.

With regard to this clonotype: A much larger clone differs from this one at a single base, so this may be a read error. The chain has TRBV2 and TRBJ2-2, with TRBD1 matching 10 bases. Losses at the gene ends were 7 bases for V and 4 bases for J; bases not matched to a gene: 3. Per the germline V gene, CDR1 is SNHLY and CDR2 is FYNNEI. The CDR3 consists of 14 residues. CDR3 region: CASMDRGSTGELFF. Here the CDR3 DNA reads TGTGCCAGCATGGACAGGGGGAGCACCGGGGAGCTGTTTTTT. The complete variable domain, with remaining parts taken from reference TRBV2 and TRBJ2-2, reads EPEVTQTPSHQVTQMGQEVILRCVPISNHLYFYWYRQILGQKVEFLVSFYNNEISEKSEIFDDQFSVERPDGSNFTLKIRSTKLEDSAMYFCASMDRGSTGELFFGEGSRLTVL.

Note on this clonotype: A much larger clonotype is one base distant, so this may be a read error. V usage is TRBV20-1 and J usage is TRBJ1-1; a weak D match, TRBD1 (5 bases). Per the germline V gene, CDR1 is DFQATT and CDR2 is SNEGSKA (reference sequence). V lost 1 base to trimming and J lost 13 bases, with 10 bases between them. This CDR3 spans 10 amino acids. The CDR3 spells CSARGGRGFF. Written as DNA, the CDR3 is TGCAGTGCTAGAGGGGGCCGGGGTTTCTTT.

This clonotype was detected many times. The chain is built from TRBV10-3 and TRBJ1-4, with D uncertain. This CDR3 has 14 amino acids. Germline V gene data show CDR1 as ENHRY and CDR2 as SYGVKD. Trimming left V 0 bases short and J 7 bases short, with 9 bases between. DNA of the CDR3: TGTGCCATCAGTGAGTCGAGGGCGGCTGAAAAACTGTTTTTT. Amino acid sequence: CAISESRAAEKLFF.

The V call is TRBV7-2, the J call TRBJ1-3; possibly TRBD1 for D (6 bases). From germline, CDR1 is SGHTA and CDR2 FQGNSA. This CDR3 is 14 amino acids long. Trimming took off 2 bases at V and 4 bases at J, with 9 bases between the two ends. The DNA of the CDR3 is TGTGCCAGCAGCTTAAACAGGGACGGAAACACCATATATTTT. This encodes CASSLNRDGNTIYF.

The DNA for the CDR3 is TGCAGCGTTGTCGGGGGGAAGGATTTCTTT. Encoded protein: CSVVGGKDFF. The chain employs TRBV29-1 and TRBJ1-1; possibly TRBD1 for D (5 bases). This CDR3 is 10 amino acids long. Germline CDR1 is SQVTM and CDR2 is ANQGSEA. Trimming left V 4 bases short and J 13 bases short, with 13 bases between.

In its sample, this clonotype was seen many times. J is TRBJ1-1 and V is TRBV15; D is perhaps TRBD1 (6 bases). Trimming cost V 3 bases and J 4 bases, with 12 bases left between them. Germline V gives CDR1 LNHNV, CDR2 YYDKDF (reference sequence). This CDR3 has 14 residues. The CDR3 loop reads CATSSTQGGTEAFF. CDR3 nucleotide sequence: TGTGCCACCAGCAGCACACAGGGCGGCACTGAAGCTTTCTTT.

This clonotype was seen ten or more times. The chain couples TRBV20-1 to TRBJ2-7; maybe TRBD1 (6 bases). The germline V and J ends were trimmed by 4 bases and 5 bases, with 6 bases remaining between them. Germline V gene data show CDR1 as DFQATT and CDR2 as SNEGSKA (reference sequence). The CDR3 runs 10 residues. The CDR3 protein is CSANRDEQYF. The CDR3 nucleotides read TGCAGTGCTAACAGGGACGAGCAGTACTTC.

The rearrangement joins TRBV7-9 to TRBJ2-7; tentative D call: TRBD2 (6 bases). The V and J ends lost 6 bases and 4 bases respectively, with 22 bases between them. Germline-derived CDR1 and CDR2 are SEHNR and FQNEAQ (reference sequence). The CDR3 contains 16 residues. The CDR3 nucleotides read TGTGCCAGCAGTCGTTTCGGGGAGCGGGCTACGTACGAGCAGTACTTC. The encoded protein is CASSRFGERATYEQYF.

This clonotype was seen ten or more times. The chain couples TRBV19 to TRBJ2-5; the D call may be TRBD1 or TRBD2 (5 bases each). The germline CDR1 and CDR2 sequences are LNHDA and SQIVND (reference sequence). V was trimmed by 6 bases and J by 4 bases, leaving 12 bases between them. This CDR3 is 13 amino acids long. The CDR3 coding sequence is TGTGCCAGTAGCCTACAGAGGGGAGAGACCCAGTACTTC. Translated, it gives CASSLQRGETQYF.

This clonotype occurred many times. The gene calls are TRBV29-1 and TRBJ1-1; 8 positions match TRBD1. Per the germline V gene, CDR1 is SQVTM and CDR2 is ANQGSEA. This CDR3 region has 16 residues. The V and J ends lost 3 bases and 5 bases, in that order; junction bases with no gene match: 14. CDR3 bases: TGCAGCGTTGATTCGGGGCAGGGGGCACTGGGAACTGAAGCTTTCTTT. This gives the protein CSVDSGQGALGTEAFF.

This clonotype has a count of ten or more. The CDR3 nucleotides read TGTGCCAGCAGCCCTCGGGACACCCTATACGAGCAGTACTTC. This encodes CASSPRDTLYEQYF. V and J are TRBV7-9 and TRBJ2-7; the D gene is possibly TRBD1 (6 bases). Germline V gives CDR1 SEHNR, CDR2 FQNEAQ (reference sequence). Trimming shortened V by 5 bases and J by 4 bases, and 15 bases separated the two germline ends. The CDR3 has 14 residues.

J is TRBJ1-1 and V is TRBV20-1; D gene unclear. V was trimmed by 0 bases and J by 3 bases, leaving 23 bases between them. This CDR3 spans 18 amino acids. Looked up from germline, CDR1 is DFQATT and CDR2 is SNEGSKA (reference sequence). This CDR3 reads CSAREPRTEKYLDTEAFF. The CDR3 DNA reads as TGCAGTGCTAGAGAGCCGAGGACGGAAAAATACCTGGACACTGAAGCTTTCTTT.

This clonotype was counted only a few times. The rearrangement joins TRBV20-1 to TRBJ2-7; the match to TRBD2 covers 8 bases. Germline trimming cut 5 bases from V and 3 bases from J; bases unmatched to any gene: 12. Germline V gene sequence: CDR1 DFQATT, CDR2 SNEGSKA (reference sequence). This CDR3 has 15 amino acids. Written as DNA, the CDR3 is TGCAGTGCTTCGGGGGGGGCTAGCGGACACTACGAGCAGTACTTC. It yields the protein CSASGGASGHYEQYF.

This clonotype was seen a handful of times. This rearrangement joins TRBV20-1 to TRBJ1-1; D unclear. V was clipped by 6 bases and J by 5 bases, with 19 bases between them. CDR3 length: 14 residues. CDR1 and CDR2 (germline): DFQATT, SNEGSKA (reference sequence). Here the CDR3 DNA reads TGCAGTGCACCCCGGTATAAGGGTTCGACTGAAGCTTTCTTT. Translating it yields CSAPRYKGSTEAFF.

This clonotype was found many times. This chain joins TRBV25-1 and TRBJ1-4; 7 bases map to TRBD1. Germline CDR1 is MGHDK and CDR2 is SYGVNS. The CDR3 length is 15 residues. V lost 2 bases, J lost 8 bases, and 8 bases stayed unmatched. CDR3 region: CASSETRGLGEKLFF. CDR3 DNA: TGTGCCAGCAGTGAAACCAGGGGGTTAGGGGAAAAACTGTTTTTT.

The rearrangement joins TRBV7-9 to TRBJ1-2, with D unclear. The V gene lost 5 bases and the J gene lost 2 bases, with 9 bases spanning the gap. Germline V gene lookup returns CDR1 SEHNR and CDR2 FQNEAQ (reference sequence). This CDR3 has 13 amino acids. CDR3: CASSRSYNYGYTF. The CDR3 nucleotides read TGTGCCAGCAGCAGAAGCTACAACTATGGCTACACCTTC.

The genes are TRBV7-3 and TRBJ2-6; D is uncertain. The CDR3 consists of 18 residues. CDR1 is SGHTA, CDR2 FQGTGA, per germline. Deletions cut 5 bases from V and 2 bases from J, with 19 bases between. CDR3 residues: CASSQSAGTITGANVLTF. The CDR3 nucleotides are TGTGCCAGCAGCCAATCGGCAGGAACGATAACTGGGGCCAACGTCCTGACTTTC.

This clonotype was detected ten times or more. This chain joins TRBV9 and TRBJ2-7; 10 nucleotides line up with TRBD1. CDR1 and CDR2 (germline): SGDLS, YYNGEE. V was pared by 3 bases and J by 1 base, with 4 bases of the junction left unmatched. The CDR3 has 15 amino acids. The CDR3 DNA reads as TGTGCCAGCAGCGCTGGACAGGGGGATTCCTACGAGCAGTACTTC. This gives the protein CASSAGQGDSYEQYF.

J is TRBJ1-1 and V is TRBV25-1; perhaps TRBD1 as D (6 bases). The CDR3 spans 14 residues. Germline V gene sequence: CDR1 MGHDK, CDR2 SYGVNS. Between the trimmed V and J ends, which lost 8 bases and 4 bases, there was a span of 17 bases. The CDR3 coding sequence is TGTGCCAGCGTGAACACAGGGTTGGTCACTGAAGCTTTCTTT. Amino acid sequence: CASVNTGLVTEAFF.

This clonotype was recorded at least ten times. The rearrangement links TRBV11-2 to TRBJ1-5; D may be TRBD1 (5 bases). CDR1 and CDR2 (germline): SGHAT, FQNNGV. This CDR3 is built from 15 residues. The V end was cut by 2 bases, the J end by 5 bases, with 13 bases between. In nucleotides, the CDR3 is TGTGCCAGCAGCTTATCCCCGGGGCTACATCAGCCCCAGCATTTT. Translation: CASSLSPGLHQPQHF.

This clonotype was detected only a few times. This chain joins TRBV4-1 and TRBJ1-5; 7 bases line up with TRBD1. The CDR3 sequence is 17 residues long. Per the germline V gene, CDR1 is MGHRA and CDR2 is YSYEKL. The V gene end was trimmed by 2 bases and the J gene end by 4 bases; junction bases not matched to a gene: 11. In nucleotides, the CDR3 is TGCGCCAGCAGCCAACAAGCCGCGGGACAGCTTAATCAGCCCCAGCATTTT. Translated, it gives CASSQQAAGQLNQPQHF.

In this sample, this clonotype turned up many times. The CDR3 loop reads CASRDTSLAPLHF. The CDR3 coding sequence is TGTGCCAGCAGGGACACCTCTCTGGCGCCCCTCCACTTT. This chain links TRBV6-6 with TRBJ1-6; maybe TRBD1 (5 bases). The CDR3 runs 13 residues. Trimming pared 6 bases from V and 13 bases from J, leaving 16 bases between. Germline V gives CDR1 MNHNY, CDR2 SVGAGI (reference sequence).

For this clonotype: Being one base from a much bigger clone, this may be a read error. The chain carries TRBV7-2 and TRBJ2-7; no firm D call. This CDR3 spans 14 amino acids. Trimming shortened V by 3 bases and J by 2 bases, and 11 bases separated the two germline ends. Looked up from germline, CDR1 is SGHTA and CDR2 is FQGNSA. This CDR3 reads CASSLRVQPYEQYF. CDR3 bases: TGTGCCAGCAGCTTGAGAGTCCAACCCTACGAGCAGTACTTC.

This clonotype was counted at least ten times. The chain carries TRBV10-3 and TRBJ2-5, with TRBD1 matching 8 bases. Per germline, CDR1 ENHRY and CDR2 SYGVKD. The CDR3 is 13 amino acids. J was trimmed by 3 bases and V by 10 bases; bases with no gene match: 7. DNA of the CDR3: TGTGCCACCGGCCCGGGACAGGAAGAGACCCAGTACTTC. Protein: CATGPGQEETQYF.

The V and J genes are TRBV25-1 and TRBJ2-7, with 8 bases matching TRBD1. The junction had 2 bases not matched to a gene; V was cut back by 1 base and J by 3 bases. CDR1 and CDR2 (germline): MGHDK, SYGVNS. This CDR3 is 14 amino acids long. The CDR3 nucleotides are TGTGCCAGCAGTGAATGGACAGGGAACTACGAGCAGTACTTC. This encodes CASSEWTGNYEQYF.

At least ten counts were recorded for this clonotype. The chain combines TRBV2 with TRBJ2-7; no definite D call. CDR3 size: 15 residues. Germline loops: CDR1 SNHLY, CDR2 FYNNEI. V shed 6 bases and J shed 0 bases, with 15 bases lying between them. CDR3 sequence: CASSPFSWYSYEQYF. CDR3 DNA sequence: TGTGCCAGCAGCCCCTTTTCATGGTACTCCTACGAGCAGTACTTC.

This rearrangement joins TRBV9 to TRBJ2-5; no clear D. Per germline, CDR1 SGDLS and CDR2 YYNGEE. Trimming shortened V by 7 bases and J by 5 bases, and 15 bases separated the two germline ends. The CDR3 loop spans 13 amino acids. The CDR3 DNA is TGTGCCAGCTCCCCCATGGAAGAGGAGACCCAGTACTTC. It yields the protein CASSPMEEETQYF.

This clonotype was seen at least ten times. This CDR3 reads CAISENSRGAFF. DNA for the CDR3: TGTGCCATCAGTGAGAATTCTCGGGGAGCTTTCTTT. This rearrangement joins TRBV10-3 to TRBJ1-1; D is unclear. V lost 2 bases, J lost 10 bases, and 11 bases lay in between. This CDR3 region has 12 residues. The germline V gene has CDR1 ENHRY and CDR2 SYGVKD.

The rearrangement uses TRBV25-1 and TRBJ2-5; 10 bases are shared with TRBD1. The CDR3 has 14 residues. V lost 7 bases to trimming and J lost 4 bases; unmatched junction nucleotides: 6. Looked up from germline, CDR1 is MGHDK and CDR2 is SYGVNS. The CDR3 is CASTRTGGGETQYF. As DNA, the CDR3 is TGTGCCAGCACCCGGACAGGGGGTGGAGAGACCCAGTACTTC.

Comments on this clonotype: Being one base from a much bigger clone, this may be a read error. Here the CDR3 reads CSARDGHTNYGYTF. CDR3 DNA: TGCAGTGCTAGAGATGGGCACACCAACTATGGCTACACCTTC. This chain links TRBV20-1 with TRBJ1-2; D uncertain. Germline V gene data show CDR1 as DFQATT and CDR2 as SNEGSKA (reference sequence). The CDR3 extends over 14 amino acids. V was shortened by 0 bases and J by 2 bases, with 10 bases between the two germline ends.

The sample holds many counts of this clonotype. The chain joins TRBV10-1 to TRBJ2-7, with D maybe TRBD1 (6 bases). Germline assignment: CDR1 WNHNN and CDR2 SYGVQD (reference sequence). The CDR3 runs 14 residues. Trimming removed 6 bases from V and 3 bases from J, with 15 bases in between. CDR3 in amino acids: CASSDTLGHYEQYF. For the CDR3, the DNA is TGCGCCAGCAGCGACACATTGGGACACTACGAGCAGTACTTC.

This clonotype was detected ten times or more. This chain uses TRBV25-1 with TRBJ2-7; no clear D. V was cut by 4 bases and J by 4 bases, with 11 bases left in between. The V gene's germline CDR1 is MGHDK and CDR2 SYGVNS. The CDR3 length is 13 residues. CDR3 coding DNA: TGTGCCAGCAGTGGGGTGGGCACATACGAGCAGTACTTC. Its protein is CASSGVGTYEQYF.